The 9 T cell receptor beta chains given below trace back to one sample, sequenced in a study of T-cell memory formation after mild COVID-19. Using its own MiXCR run on the 5' RACE reads, TCRdb lists one record per CDR3 protein. The sample carries hundreds of thousands of distinct CDR3 sequences, under 20% recorded once. The sequenced material came from PBMCs or a T cell subset sorted from them (not recorded which). These receptors were taken from an adult woman who had mild COVID-19 (a few samples of this study predate the infection). Cell type and time point are not known.

The table lists this clonotype with many counts. V is TRBV29-1 and J is TRBJ2-7; D perhaps matches TRBD2 (5 bases). Germline lookup yields CDR1 SQVTM and CDR2 ANQGSEA. V was shortened by 3 bases and J by 2 bases, with 8 bases between the two germline ends. There are 12 residues in the CDR3. CDR3 sequence (DNA): TGCAGCGTTGATGACGGGGCCTACGAGCAGTACTTC. Amino acid sequence: CSVDDGAYEQYF.

This clonotype was seen a few times. The chain combines TRBV3-1 with TRBJ1-1, with D maybe TRBD1 (5 bases). V lost 6 bases to trimming and J lost 3 bases, with 14 bases between them. Germline-derived CDR1 and CDR2 are LGHDT and YNNKEL (reference sequence). The CDR3 contains 14 residues. The CDR3 bases are TGTGCCAGCAGAAGGACGCCGGGGGACACTGAAGCTTTCTTT. Translating it yields CASRRTPGDTEAFF.

This chain joins TRBV11-2 and TRBJ2-1, with 7 bases that match TRBD2. The germline V gene encodes CDR1 SGHAT and CDR2 FQNNGV. The ends lost 5 bases at V and 2 bases at J; junction bases unmatched: 9. CDR3 length equals 16 residues. The CDR3 here is CASSTGGGRTYNEQFF. The CDR3 coding sequence is TGTGCCAGCAGCACTGGCGGGGGACGAACCTACAATGAGCAGTTCTTC.

This clonotype was seen only a few times. The rearrangement joins TRBV4-1 to TRBJ2-7; D may be TRBD1 (5 bases). This CDR3 has 14 residues. Germline V CDR1 and CDR2: MGHRA, YSYEKL. Trimming shortened V by 1 base and J by 5 bases, and 12 bases separated the two germline ends. CDR3 coding DNA: TGCGCCAGCAGCCAAGGGGCAGGGCGGAACGAGCAGTACTTC. Amino acids: CASSQGAGRNEQYF.

This clonotype was observed many times. The chain employs TRBV12-3 or TRBV12-4 and TRBJ1-1; possible D gene TRBD1, 6 bases. The CDR3 spans 13 residues. The germline V and J ends were trimmed by 5 bases and 11 bases, with 18 bases remaining between them. Here the CDR3 reads CASSPQGGGRAFF. CDR3 DNA: TGTGCCAGCAGTCCTCAAGGGGGGGGACGTGCTTTCTTT.

The CDR3 DNA reads TGCGCCAGCAGCAGGGGACTAGCGGGAGACGGAGAGACCCAGTACTTC. Its protein is CASSRGLAGDGETQYF. The gene calls are TRBV5-1 and TRBJ2-5; 14 bases agree with TRBD2. The V gene's germline CDR1 is SGHRS and CDR2 YFSETQ. The junction had 6 bases not matched to a gene; V was cut back by 4 bases and J by 4 bases. The CDR3 consists of 16 residues.

This clonotype was counted a few times. The chain is built from TRBV5-1 and TRBJ2-7, with a tentative D call TRBD1 (6 bases). CDR1 and CDR2 from the germline V gene are SGHRS and YFSETQ. V lost 4 bases to trimming and J lost 6 bases, with 14 bases between them. The CDR3 runs to 13 residues. In DNA form, the CDR3 reads TGCGCCAGCAGCATAGACCAGGGGTTCGAGCAGTACTTC. As protein: CASSIDQGFEQYF.

This clonotype was detected a few times. V and J are TRBV3-1 and TRBJ2-2; D might be TRBD2 (5 bases). The CDR3 spans 13 residues. Trimming shortened V by 5 bases and J by 6 bases, and 10 bases separated the two germline ends. Germline CDR1 is LGHDT and CDR2 is YNNKEL (reference sequence). CDR3 coding DNA: TGTGCCAGCAGCTACGGACTTCCCGGGGAGCTGTTTTTT. Amino acid sequence: CASSYGLPGELFF.

The rearrangement links TRBV27 to TRBJ2-3, with D unclear. Trimming stripped 3 bases from V and 6 bases from J, with 10 bases between. Germline V lookup: CDR1 MNHEY, CDR2 SMNVEV (reference sequence). This CDR3 has 13 residues. As DNA, the CDR3 is TGTGCCAGCAGTTTCCGGCTATCCGATACGCAGTATTTT. This codes for CASSFRLSDTQYF.